What follows are 21 T cell receptor beta chains derived from one specimen sequenced in a study of cytomegalovirus exposure and HLA in healthy donors. Here immunoSEQ multiplex PCR was the method, and the copy in TCRdb shows in-frame clones only, minus some. The sample has roughly 150,000 clones; about 85% are singletons. Sequences were obtained from PBMCs. The receptors stem from a young man in good health and CMV-seropositive.

V is TRBV5-4 and J is TRBJ1-1; a weak D match, TRBD1 (6 bases). This CDR3 comprises 14 residues. Germline V gene sequence: CDR1 SGHNT, CDR2 YYREEE (reference sequence). V dropped 3 bases and J dropped 4 bases, with 13 bases sitting between them. The CDR3 DNA sequence: TGTGCCAGCAGCTGGAACAGGGCCGGCACTGAAGCTTTCTTT. As protein: CASSWNRAGTEAFF. Complete variable domain (other parts from reference TRBV5-4 and TRBJ1-1): ETGVTQSPTHLIKTRGQQVTLRCSSQSGHNTVSWYQQALGQGPQFIFQYYREEENGRGNFPPRFSGLQFPNYSSELNVNALELDDSALYLCASSWNRAGTEAFFGQGTRLTVV.

This rearrangement joins TRBV21-1 to TRBJ2-2; the table assigns TRBD1, which was not confirmed against the DNA. TRBV21-1 is assigned pseudogene status. This CDR3 comprises 22 residues. Written as DNA, the CDR3 is TGTGCCAGCAGCAAAACGGGCACCCTTCTTATCCGGGACAGGGGGAACACCGGGGAGCTGTTTTTT. Protein product: CASSKTGTLLIRDRGNTGELFF.

This chain connects TRBV5-4 to TRBJ2-2; D is ambiguous. Germline CDR1 and CDR2: SGHNT and YYREEE (reference sequence). Deletions cut 3 bases from V and 8 bases from J, with 14 bases between. This CDR3 contains 14 residues. CDR3 nucleotide sequence: TGTGCCAGCAGCTATACAGTGGTTCCAGGGGAGCTGTTTTTT. Translated: CASSYTVVPGELFF.

The chain carries TRBV15 and TRBJ1-5; D not certain. The germline V gene has CDR1 LNHNV and CDR2 YYDKDF (reference sequence). V lost 1 base and J 0 bases, leaving 7 bases between the germline ends. This CDR3 has 15 amino acids. CDR3 DNA: TGTGCCACCAGCAGAGTATGGGCTAGCAATCAGCCCCAGCATTTT. Amino acid sequence: CATSRVWASNQPQHF.

This rearrangement joins TRBV5-8 to TRBJ1-6, with D unclear. The CDR3 runs 12 residues. Germline assignment: CDR1 SGHTS and CDR2 YDEGEE. Trimming took 1 base from V and 15 from J, leaving 11 bases between them. The CDR3 DNA is TGTGCCAGCAGCTTGAATCGGTATGGCCTCCACTTT. Translation gives CASSLNRYGLHF.

This clone was found once. V gene TRBV2 combines with J gene TRBJ2-2; maybe TRBD1 (5 bases). Looked up from germline, CDR1 is SNHLY and CDR2 is FYNNEI. The length of the CDR3 is 14 residues. V was clipped by 6 bases and J by 2 bases, with 10 bases between them. CDR3 sequence: CASRGDSNTGELFF. The CDR3 coding sequence is TGTGCCAGCAGGGGTGACAGTAACACCGGGGAGCTGTTTTTT.

The V call is TRBV6-5, the J call TRBJ2-4; TRBD2 is a possible D gene (5 bases). CDR1 is MNHEY, CDR2 SVGAGI, per germline. The V and J ends lost 4 bases and 1 base respectively, with 8 bases between them. This CDR3 region has 14 residues. The CDR3 is CASSWTGAKNIQYF. The CDR3 DNA reads TGTGCCAGCAGTTGGACGGGGGCCAAAAACATTCAGTACTTC.

The chain links TRBV29-1 to TRBJ1-2, with no clear D. The germline V and J ends were trimmed by 4 bases and 7 bases, with 19 bases remaining between them. The CDR3 totals 14 residues. In germline, CDR1 is SQVTM, CDR2 ANQGSEA. The CDR3 is CSVAPTAGRGGYTF. The DNA of the CDR3 is TGCAGCGTTGCCCCGACGGCCGGTCGGGGTGGCTACACCTTC.

The chain combines TRBV9 with TRBJ2-2; TRBD1 agrees at 7 bases. J gave up 6 bases and V 8 bases, and 4 bases lay outside the gene matches. The CDR3 has 12 amino acids. The germline V gene encodes CDR1 SGDLS and CDR2 YYNGEE. The CDR3 spells CASNQGAGELFF. The CDR3 nucleotides are TGTGCCAGTAATCAGGGGGCCGGGGAGCTGTTTTTT.

This clone was seen a handful of times. CDR3 DNA: TGCGCCAGCAGCCAAGAAGCCTCGTATAGCAATCAGCCCCAGCATTTT. This sequence encodes CASSQEASYSNQPQHF. The chain joins TRBV4-1 to TRBJ1-5; no clear D gene. V shed 0 bases and J shed 0 bases, with 9 bases lying between them. Germline values: CDR1 MGHRA, CDR2 YSYEKL. The CDR3 extends over 16 amino acids.

The CDR3 region has the DNA TGTGCCAGTAGTATCGGCGCGGGGGGGCTCTACGAGCAGTACTTC. It codes for CASSIGAGGLYEQYF. The genes are TRBV19 and TRBJ2-7; 9 nucleotides match TRBD2. Unmatched junction bases numbered 6, after V lost 3 bases and J lost 3 bases. The CDR3 covers 15 residues. From germline, CDR1 is LNHDA and CDR2 SQIVND (reference sequence).

The chain joins TRBV29-1 to TRBJ2-5; weak D call: TRBD1 (6 bases). V lost 8 bases and J 2 bases, leaving 9 bases between the germline ends. Germline CDR1 reads SQVTM; CDR2 reads ANQGSEA. The CDR3 is 11 amino acids. The CDR3 coding sequence is TGCAGCTACGACAGGCAAGAGACCCAGTACTTC. It specifies CSYDRQETQYF.

V is TRBV5-5 and J is TRBJ1-5; TRBD1 aligns across 9 bases. The CDR3 contains 18 residues. Germline V gene sequence: CDR1 SGHKS, CDR2 YYEKEE (reference sequence). V was clipped by 3 bases and J by 1 base; unmatched bases: 11. DNA of the CDR3: TGTGCCAGCAGCTCCGGGACAGGGCTGAGTGCGAGCAATCAGCCCCAGCATTTT. Translating it yields CASSSGTGLSASNQPQHF.

The chain links TRBV4-3 to TRBJ1-1; D call uncertain. This CDR3 has 13 residues. Trimming removed 6 bases at V and 3 bases at J, with 11 bases between. CDR1 and CDR2 (germline): LGHNA, YSLEER. The CDR3 DNA sequence: TGCGCCAGCAGTCTAGAGGAGGACACTGAAGCTTTCTTT. Residues: CASSLEEDTEAFF.

The chain combines TRBV7-2 with TRBJ1-1, with D possibly being TRBD1 (6 bases). V was cut by 6 bases and J by 5 bases, with 13 bases left in between. This CDR3 is built from 13 residues. Germline V gene lookup returns CDR1 SGHTA and CDR2 FQGNSA. The CDR3 region is CASSSARGTEAFF. The CDR3 DNA follows: TGTGCCAGCAGTTCCGCCAGGGGTACTGAAGCTTTCTTT.

This clone was counted a few times. The CDR3: CASSQAGVGSGYTF. Here the CDR3 DNA reads TGTGCCAGCAGCCAAGCGGGGGTCGGGTCTGGCTACACCTTC. The chain employs TRBV4-2 and TRBJ1-2, with D perhaps TRBD1 (5 bases). Trimming removed 1 base from V and 7 bases from J, with 13 bases in between. Germline CDR1 and CDR2: LGHNA and YNFKEQ. This CDR3 comprises 14 residues.

V and J are TRBV7-9 and TRBJ2-7, with 12 bases that match TRBD2. Germline V gene sequence: CDR1 SEHNR, CDR2 FQNEAQ (reference sequence). V shed 4 bases and J 5 bases; nucleotides not matched to a gene: 18. The CDR3 spans 19 residues. This CDR3 reads CASSSPGLAGILLWDEQYF. DNA for the CDR3: TGTGCCAGCAGCTCACCGGGACTAGCGGGTATACTATTGTGGGACGAGCAGTACTTC.

The chain links TRBV5-1 to TRBJ2-5; 10 nucleotides line up with TRBD1. The CDR3 length is 19 residues. With V trimmed by 6 bases and J by 0 bases, 17 bases remained unmatched. CDR1 and CDR2 from the germline V gene are SGHRS and YFSETQ. CDR3 region: CASTSDPGQGRRDQETQYF. The DNA of the CDR3 is TGCGCCAGCACGAGTGACCCGGGACAGGGGCGACGGGACCAAGAGACCCAGTACTTC.

The rearrangement joins TRBV5-1 to TRBJ2-3; 8 nucleotides match TRBD1. Germline CDR1 and CDR2: SGHRS and YFSETQ. V dropped 4 bases and J dropped 2; count of bases not matched to a gene: 3. The CDR3 is made up of 14 amino acids. CDR3 in amino acids: CASSMTGVTDTQYF. The DNA for the CDR3 is TGCGCCAGCAGCATGACAGGGGTCACAGATACGCAGTATTTT.

On this clone itself: The junction departs from germline at one end; a sequencing error may be responsible. The chain uses TRBV7-7 and TRBJ2-5, with 8 bases that match TRBD2. The CDR3 is made up of 15 amino acids. The germline V gene has CDR1 SSHAT and CDR2 FNYEAQ (reference sequence). The CDR3 sequence is CASSLGAGDQETQYF. The DNA for the CDR3 is TGTGCTAGCAGCTTAGGAGCGGGGGACCAAGAGACCCAGTACTTC. The variable domain in full, with the rest retrieved from reference TRBV7-7 and TRBJ2-5, is GAGVSQSPRYKVTKRGQDVTLRCDPISSHATLYWYQQALGQGPEFLTYFNYEAQPDKSGLPSDRFSAERPEGSISTLTIQRTEQRDSAMYRCASSLGAGDQETQYFGPGTRLLVL.

The chain employs TRBV15 and TRBJ1-2; 7 nucleotides agree with TRBD1. This CDR3 comprises 13 residues. Germline values: CDR1 LNHNV, CDR2 YYDKDF (reference sequence). The V gene end was trimmed by 4 bases and the J gene end by 7 bases; junction bases not matched to a gene: 6. CDR3 DNA sequence: TGTGCCACCAGCACCCGACAGGGCTCTGGCTACACCTTC. Translating it yields CATSTRQGSGYTF.